These T cell receptor beta chains were read from a single sample in a study of blood T cell repertoires in COVID-19. The method was immunoSEQ multiplex PCR; TCRdb's version includes in-frame clones alone and lacks a portion of them. Of about 220,000 clones listed, under 90% are singletons. Sequenced material: peripheral blood. The receptors derive from a woman between 40 and 50 years old with active or convalescent COVID-19. CDR3s include the opening cysteine and the closing phenylalanine or tryptophan. The order of the fields is D gene, clone size, V gene, J gene, CDR3 DNA, CDR3 protein. A D gene is named only where the DNA matches it firmly. Clone size is stated in some rows and not others, as once, few, many or a class when expanded.

d_gene: TRBD1; abundance: NA; v_gene: TRBV7-9; j_gene: TRBJ2-1; CDR3nt: TGTGCCAGCAGATTACAGGGGAACAATGAGCAGTTCTTC; CDR3aa: CASRLQGNNEQFF
d_gene: NA; abundance: NA; v_gene: TRBV7-9; j_gene: TRBJ1-1; CDR3nt: TGTGCCAGCACCCCCAAGTCCGGGACTGAAGCTTTCTTT; CDR3aa: CASTPKSGTEAFF
d_gene: TRBD1; abundance: NA; v_gene: TRBV10-1; j_gene: TRBJ1-1; CDR3nt: TGCGCCAGCAGTGAGTCAGGGGGCCCTGAAGCTTTCTTT; CDR3aa: CASSESGGPEAFF
d_gene: TRBD2; abundance: NA; v_gene: TRBV11-3; j_gene: TRBJ2-3; CDR3nt: TGTGCCAGCAGCTTAGCTCTAGCGGGGGGCGGAGATACGCAGTATTTT; CDR3aa: CASSLALAGGGDTQYF
d_gene: NA; abundance: once; v_gene: TRBV28; j_gene: TRBJ2-7; CDR3nt: TGTGCCAGCAGTTTATGGGGGGCCCGGAGGGAGCAGTACTTC; CDR3aa: CASSLWGARREQYF
d_gene: TRBD1; abundance: NA; v_gene: TRBV19; j_gene: TRBJ2-3; CDR3nt: TGTGCCAGTAATCCGGGACAGGGGATAAGCACAGATACGCAGTATTTT; CDR3aa: CASNPGQGISTDTQYF
d_gene: NA; abundance: NA; v_gene: TRBV7-2; j_gene: TRBJ1-3; CDR3nt: TGTGCCAGCAGCTTAGTGACGGGTTTAGCTGGAAACACCATATATTTT; CDR3aa: CASSLVTGLAGNTIYF
d_gene: NA; abundance: NA; v_gene: TRBV9; j_gene: TRBJ1-3; CDR3nt: TGTGCCAGCAGCCGTACTAAGACAGAATCTGGAAACACCATATATTTT; CDR3aa: CASSRTKTESGNTIYF
d_gene: TRBD1; abundance: NA; v_gene: TRBV2; j_gene: TRBJ1-2; CDR3nt: TGTGCCAGCAGTGATACGAGAACAGGGGGCCGAGACTATGGCTACACCTTC; CDR3aa: CASSDTRTGGRDYGYTF
d_gene: NA; abundance: once; v_gene: TRBV19; j_gene: TRBJ2-7; CDR3nt: TGTGCCAGTAGTTTCGGGACTCACTACGAGCAGTACTTC; CDR3aa: CASSFGTHYEQYF
d_gene: TRBD2; abundance: NA; v_gene: TRBV9; j_gene: TRBJ2-5; CDR3nt: TGTGCCAGCAGCGTTAGCGGGAGTAGGCAAGAGACCCAGTACTTC; CDR3aa: CASSVSGSRQETQYF
d_gene: NA; abundance: many; v_gene: TRBV7-2; j_gene: TRBJ1-6; CDR3nt: TGTGCCAGCAGCTTAAGTCTTGTACGAGCCGGGAATTCACCCCTCCACTTT; CDR3aa: CASSLSLVRAGNSPLHF
d_gene: TRBD1; abundance: NA; v_gene: TRBV4-3; j_gene: TRBJ2-4; CDR3nt: TGCGCCAGCAGCCCCGGACAGGGGGTCAACATTCAGTACTTC; CDR3aa: CASSPGQGVNIQYF
d_gene: TRBD2; abundance: NA; v_gene: TRBV10-1; j_gene: TRBJ2-1; CDR3nt: TGCGCCAGCAGTGAGCTAGCGGGAGGACGCAATGAGCAGTTCTTC; CDR3aa: CASSELAGGRNEQFF
d_gene: NA; abundance: NA; v_gene: TRBV5-1; j_gene: TRBJ2-7; CDR3nt: TGCGCCAGCAGCTTGGCCGGGGGAGTCGGTCTGAACGAGCAGTACTTC; CDR3aa: CASSLAGGVGLNEQYF
d_gene: NA; abundance: once; v_gene: TRBV4-1; j_gene: TRBJ2-7; CDR3nt: TGCGCCAGCAGCCAAGATGATCGGAGTCGCTCCTACGAGCAGTACTTC; CDR3aa: CASSQDDRSRSYEQYF
d_gene: NA; abundance: NA; v_gene: TRBV9; j_gene: TRBJ2-7; CDR3nt: TGTGCCAGCTCGAACAGGGGAGGTGGGGAGCAGTACTTC; CDR3aa: CASSNRGGGEQYF
d_gene: NA; abundance: NA; v_gene: TRBV5-4; j_gene: TRBJ2-6; CDR3nt: TGTGCCAGCAGCTTGGATGGGCGCTCTGGGGCCAACGTCCTGACTTTC; CDR3aa: CASSLDGRSGANVLTF
d_gene: TRBD2; abundance: many; v_gene: TRBV5-4; j_gene: TRBJ2-3; CDR3nt: TGTGCCAGCAGCTTGAGCGGGGCCTCTAGCACAGATACGCAGTATTTT; CDR3aa: CASSLSGASSTDTQYF
d_gene: TRBD1; abundance: NA; v_gene: TRBV9; j_gene: TRBJ1-1; CDR3nt: TGTGCCAGCAGCGTAGCGGGGACAGATAACACTGAAGCTTTCTTT; CDR3aa: CASSVAGTDNTEAFF
d_gene: NA; abundance: NA; v_gene: TRBV7-9; j_gene: TRBJ1-1; CDR3nt: TGTGCCAGCAGCTTAGCGGGAGTCCTTGCAGGCTCCGAAGCTTTCTTT; CDR3aa: CASSLAGVLAGSEAFF
d_gene: TRBD1; abundance: NA; v_gene: TRBV29-1; j_gene: TRBJ1-1; CDR3nt: TGCAGCGTTGCCTTGACAGGGTTGGGGACTGAAGCTTTCTTT; CDR3aa: CSVALTGLGTEAFF
d_gene: NA; abundance: few; v_gene: TRBV11-3; j_gene: TRBJ1-4; CDR3nt: TGTGCCAGCACCAACCGTAGGACAGAGAATGAAAAACTGTTTTTT; CDR3aa: CASTNRRTENEKLFF
d_gene: NA; abundance: NA; v_gene: TRBV9; j_gene: TRBJ1-2; CDR3nt: TGTGCCAGCAGCGGGGTGGGGCTAGGGGATGGCTACACCTTC; CDR3aa: CASSGVGLGDGYTF
d_gene: TRBD1; abundance: NA; v_gene: TRBV6-2/TRBV6-3; j_gene: TRBJ2-1; CDR3nt: TGTGCCAGCAGTCCCCGACAGGGTATTTACAATGAGCAGTTCTTC; CDR3aa: CASSPRQGIYNEQFF
d_gene: TRBD1; abundance: few; v_gene: TRBV14; j_gene: TRBJ2-5; CDR3nt: TGTGCCAGCAGCCAAGGGGTACAGGGGGCGCAGCGAGAGACCCAGTACTTC; CDR3aa: CASSQGVQGAQRETQYF
d_gene: NA; abundance: NA; v_gene: TRBV4-1; j_gene: TRBJ1-4; CDR3nt: TGCGCCAGCAGCCAAGATCAGGCAGGGTTTAATGAAAAACTGTTTTTT; CDR3aa: CASSQDQAGFNEKLFF
d_gene: NA; abundance: NA; v_gene: TRBV6-5; j_gene: TRBJ1-6; CDR3nt: TGTGCCAGCAGGACCGGGGGGGCCAATAATTCACCCCTCCACTTT; CDR3aa: CASRTGGANNSPLHF
d_gene: TRBD1; abundance: few; v_gene: TRBV9; j_gene: TRBJ1-2; CDR3nt: TGTGCCAGCAGCTCCCGCAGTAGGACGTACGGGACAGAGCGCTATGGCTACACCTTC; CDR3aa: CASSSRSRTYGTERYGYTF
d_gene: TRBD1; abundance: NA; v_gene: TRBV11-2; j_gene: TRBJ2-7; CDR3nt: TGTGCCAGCAGCCCCGGGACAGGGTTCTTCGAGCAGTACTTC; CDR3aa: CASSPGTGFFEQYF
d_gene: TRBD2; abundance: few; v_gene: TRBV2; j_gene: TRBJ2-1; CDR3nt: TGTGCCAGCAGTGCAGGGCTAGCGGGAGGCAATGAGCAGTTCTTC; CDR3aa: CASSAGLAGGNEQFF
d_gene: NA; abundance: NA; v_gene: TRBV7-9; j_gene: TRBJ2-1; CDR3nt: TGTGCCAGCAGCTTAGACCCCGCGGAGCCCCAGTTCTTC; CDR3aa: CASSLDPAEPQFF
d_gene: NA; abundance: NA; v_gene: TRBV9; j_gene: TRBJ1-2; CDR3nt: TGTGCCAGCAGCGTAGGCTCTACAGCTAACTATGGCTACACCTTC; CDR3aa: CASSVGSTANYGYTF
d_gene: NA; abundance: NA; v_gene: TRBV7-8; j_gene: TRBJ2-5; CDR3nt: TGTGCCAGCAGCCCCTCCAGGGATGGACGGACCCAGTACTTC; CDR3aa: CASSPSRDGRTQYF
d_gene: NA; abundance: NA; v_gene: TRBV11-2; j_gene: TRBJ2-7; CDR3nt: TGTGCCAGCAGCCCACTTCGGGGACTCTCCTACGAGCAGTACTTC; CDR3aa: CASSPLRGLSYEQYF
d_gene: TRBD1; abundance: NA; v_gene: TRBV19; j_gene: TRBJ2-7; CDR3nt: TGTGCCAGTAGTATTGGCAGGGGGCACGAGCAGTACTTC; CDR3aa: CASSIGRGHEQYF
d_gene: TRBD1; abundance: NA; v_gene: TRBV28; j_gene: TRBJ1-2; CDR3nt: TGTGCCAGCAGTTTAAGAACTACAGGGGGGGGCTATGGCTACACCTTC; CDR3aa: CASSLRTTGGGYGYTF
d_gene: TRBD1; abundance: NA; v_gene: TRBV29-1; j_gene: TRBJ1-2; CDR3nt: TGCAGCGTCCACTGGACAGGTTACTATGGCTACACCTTC; CDR3aa: CSVHWTGYYGYTF
d_gene: NA; abundance: NA; v_gene: TRBV25-1; j_gene: TRBJ1-4; CDR3nt: TGTGCCAGCAGTGACGGGACTCCTGAGGATGAAAAACTGTTTTTT; CDR3aa: CASSDGTPEDEKLFF
d_gene: NA; abundance: once; v_gene: TRBV2; j_gene: TRBJ1-2; CDR3nt: TGTGCCAGCACCCTTCTGACACGGGGCTACACCTTC; CDR3aa: CASTLLTRGYTF
d_gene: NA; abundance: NA; v_gene: TRBV19; j_gene: TRBJ2-3; CDR3nt: TGTGCCAGTAGTATGGTGCGGGGAACCCCAATGGTGGAAGATACGCAGTATTTT; CDR3aa: CASSMVRGTPMVEDTQYF
d_gene: TRBD1; abundance: NA; v_gene: TRBV7-9; j_gene: TRBJ1-6; CDR3nt: TGTGCCAGCAGTCTCGGGACAGGGATGGGTTCACCCCTCCACTTT; CDR3aa: CASSLGTGMGSPLHF
d_gene: NA; abundance: NA; v_gene: TRBV30; j_gene: TRBJ2-5; CDR3nt: TGTGCCTCGGACAGCGGCGGAGAGACCCAGTACTTC; CDR3aa: CASDSGGETQYF
d_gene: TRBD2; abundance: NA; v_gene: TRBV4-3; j_gene: TRBJ2-7; CDR3nt: TGCGCCAGCAGCCAAGATAGAACTAGCGGTTATCCCTACGAGCAGTACTTC; CDR3aa: CASSQDRTSGYPYEQYF
d_gene: TRBD2; abundance: NA; v_gene: TRBV29-1; j_gene: TRBJ2-1; CDR3nt: TGCAGCGTTGAAGATCGGTCTAGCGGTCCCTACAATGAGCAGTTCTTC; CDR3aa: CSVEDRSSGPYNEQFF
d_gene: TRBD1; abundance: NA; v_gene: TRBV7-2; j_gene: TRBJ1-5; CDR3nt: TGTGCCAGCAGCCCGGAGGGGGGACAGGGTGATCAGCCCCAGCATTTT; CDR3aa: CASSPEGGQGDQPQHF
d_gene: NA; abundance: NA; v_gene: TRBV27; j_gene: TRBJ2-5; CDR3nt: TGTGCCAGCACGTCGTGGGAGGCGGGGGAGACCCAGTACTTC; CDR3aa: CASTSWEAGETQYF
d_gene: NA; abundance: NA; v_gene: TRBV29-1; j_gene: TRBJ2-7; CDR3nt: TGCAGCGTTGTAGGTTTACGCGACATAAACTCCTACGAGCAGTACTTC; CDR3aa: CSVVGLRDINSYEQYF
d_gene: TRBD1; abundance: NA; v_gene: TRBV19; j_gene: TRBJ1-1; CDR3nt: TGTGCCAGTAGTATCGGGACAGGGTGGGAGAACACTGAAGCTTTCTTT; CDR3aa: CASSIGTGWENTEAFF
d_gene: TRBD2; abundance: NA; v_gene: TRBV7-2; j_gene: TRBJ2-3; CDR3nt: TGTGCCAGCAGCTATGCGGGGGGGCGGGATACGCAGTATTTT; CDR3aa: CASSYAGGRDTQYF
d_gene: TRBD1; abundance: NA; v_gene: TRBV9; j_gene: TRBJ1-2; CDR3nt: TGTGCCAGCAGCTCCCGGACAGGGGATGGCTACACCTTC; CDR3aa: CASSSRTGDGYTF
d_gene: NA; abundance: NA; v_gene: TRBV9; j_gene: TRBJ2-2; CDR3nt: TGTGCCAGCAGCGCCCTAGCGTCAACCGGGGAGCTGTTTTTT; CDR3aa: CASSALASTGELFF
d_gene: NA; abundance: NA; v_gene: TRBV2; j_gene: TRBJ1-4; CDR3nt: TGTGCCAGCAGTGAACAGGGGAAAACTAATGAAAAACTGTTTTTT; CDR3aa: CASSEQGKTNEKLFF
d_gene: TRBD1; abundance: NA; v_gene: TRBV5-1; j_gene: TRBJ1-6; CDR3nt: TGCGCCAGCAGCTTGACGCCGGACAGGGGGGATTCACCCCTCCACTTT; CDR3aa: CASSLTPDRGDSPLHF
d_gene: NA; abundance: NA; v_gene: TRBV19; j_gene: TRBJ2-7; CDR3nt: TGTGCCAGTAGTTATCAGGACATCCTTTACGAGCAGTACTTC; CDR3aa: CASSYQDILYEQYF
d_gene: NA; abundance: few; v_gene: TRBV3-1/TRBV3-2; j_gene: TRBJ1-5; CDR3nt: TGTGCCAGCAGCCAAGATATTAGGGGTGGTCAGCCCCAGCATTTT; CDR3aa: CASSQDIRGGQPQHF
d_gene: TRBD1; abundance: NA; v_gene: TRBV16; j_gene: TRBJ1-2; CDR3nt: TGTGCCAGCAGCCCTGTAGGGGCCGGGACAGGGACCCATGGCTACACCTTC; CDR3aa: CASSPVGAGTGTHGYTF
d_gene: NA; abundance: once; v_gene: TRBV30; j_gene: TRBJ1-3; CDR3nt: TGTGCATACCAACGGGGCTCTGGAAACACCATATATTTT; CDR3aa: CAYQRGSGNTIYF
d_gene: TRBD1; abundance: NA; v_gene: TRBV2; j_gene: TRBJ2-7; CDR3nt: TGTGCCAGCAGCAGCGACAGGGGATACGAGCAGTACTTC; CDR3aa: CASSSDRGYEQYF
d_gene: NA; abundance: NA; v_gene: TRBV27; j_gene: TRBJ1-2; CDR3nt: TGTGCCAGCAGTTTACAGCCGGACACCTATGGCTACACCTTC; CDR3aa: CASSLQPDTYGYTF